Reported below is one T cell receptor (beta chain). What it binds is not known. At collection, donors were nominally healthy, but unrecorded immune exposures were probable. This CDR3 is built from 15 residues. Germline V gives CDR1 KGHSH, CDR2 LQKENI. V shed 6 bases, J shed 5 bases, and the junction held 6 bases outside the gene matches. The data originate from a study of cytomegalovirus exposure and HLA in healthy donors. General study results and limits: When a later analysis was performed, an Asian-associated ancestry cluster reportedly had fewer N-insertions than the roughly 700-donor mean.

Both 60 Vbeta primers and 13 Jbeta primers went into the PCR. TCRdb keeps only in-frame clones here, not all; method: immunoSEQ multiplex PCR. The sample records 160,000 or so clones, roughly 79% being singletons. Sequenced sample: PBMCs. The receptor was derived from a woman aged 40 to 55 in good health and CMV-seronegative. The chain has TRBV18 and TRBJ2-1; TRBD2 aligns across 11 bases. DNA for the CDR3: TGTGCCAGCTCCAATACGGGACTAGCGGACAATGAGCAGTTCTTC. Translation: CASSNTGLADNEQFF.